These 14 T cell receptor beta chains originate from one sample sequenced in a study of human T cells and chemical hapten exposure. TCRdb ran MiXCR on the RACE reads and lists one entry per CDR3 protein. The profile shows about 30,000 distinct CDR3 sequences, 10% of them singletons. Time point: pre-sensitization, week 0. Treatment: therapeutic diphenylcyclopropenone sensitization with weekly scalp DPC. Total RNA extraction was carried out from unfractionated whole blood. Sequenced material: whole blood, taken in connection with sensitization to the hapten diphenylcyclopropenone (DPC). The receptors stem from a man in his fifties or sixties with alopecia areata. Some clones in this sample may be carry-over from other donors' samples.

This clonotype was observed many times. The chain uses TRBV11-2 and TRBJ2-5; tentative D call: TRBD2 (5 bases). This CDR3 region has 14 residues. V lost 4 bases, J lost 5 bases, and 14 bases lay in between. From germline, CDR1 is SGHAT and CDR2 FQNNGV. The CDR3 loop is CASSSRRGMETQYF. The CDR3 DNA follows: TGTGCCAGCAGCTCCCGACGGGGAATGGAGACCCAGTACTTC.

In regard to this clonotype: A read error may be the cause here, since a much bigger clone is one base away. The CDR3 nucleotides read TGTGCCAGCAGCCCCCCGACAGGGACTGAGCAGTTCTTC. Its translation is CASSPPTGTEQFF. This chain joins TRBV11-2 and TRBJ2-1, with 7 nucleotides matching TRBD1. The CDR3 consists of 13 residues. Looked up from germline, CDR1 is SGHAT and CDR2 is FQNNGV. Losses at the gene ends were 5 bases for V and 9 bases for J; bases not matched to a gene: 7.

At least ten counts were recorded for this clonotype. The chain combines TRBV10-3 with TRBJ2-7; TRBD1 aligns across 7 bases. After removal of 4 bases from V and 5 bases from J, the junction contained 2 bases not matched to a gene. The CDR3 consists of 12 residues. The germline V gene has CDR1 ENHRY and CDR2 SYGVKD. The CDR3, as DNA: TGTGCCATCAGTGGACAGGGTGACGAGCAGTACTTC. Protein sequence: CAISGQGDEQYF.

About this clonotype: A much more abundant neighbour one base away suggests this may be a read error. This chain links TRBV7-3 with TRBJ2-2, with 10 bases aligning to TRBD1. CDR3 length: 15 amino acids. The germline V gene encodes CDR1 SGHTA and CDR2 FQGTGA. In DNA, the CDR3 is TGTGCCAACAGCTCGGGGACAGGGGTCACCGGGGAGCTGTTTTTT. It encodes CANSSGTGVTGELFF.

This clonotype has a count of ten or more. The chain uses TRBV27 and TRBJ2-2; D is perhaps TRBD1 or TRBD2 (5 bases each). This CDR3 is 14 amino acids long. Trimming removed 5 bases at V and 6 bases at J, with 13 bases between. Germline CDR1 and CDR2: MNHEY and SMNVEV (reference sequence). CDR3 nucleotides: TGTGCCAGCAGTGCCGGGACGGAAGCCGGGGAGCTGTTTTTT. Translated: CASSAGTEAGELFF.

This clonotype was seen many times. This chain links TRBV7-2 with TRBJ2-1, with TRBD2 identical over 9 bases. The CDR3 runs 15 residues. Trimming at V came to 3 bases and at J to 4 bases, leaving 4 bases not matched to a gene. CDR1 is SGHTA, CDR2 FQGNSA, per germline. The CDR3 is CASSFSSGEYNEQFF. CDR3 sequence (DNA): TGTGCCAGCAGCTTCTCTAGCGGGGAGTACAATGAGCAGTTCTTC.

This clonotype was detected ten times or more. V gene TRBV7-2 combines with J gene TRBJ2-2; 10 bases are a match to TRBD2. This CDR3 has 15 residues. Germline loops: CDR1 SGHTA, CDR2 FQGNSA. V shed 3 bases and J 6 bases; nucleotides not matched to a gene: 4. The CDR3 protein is CASSLASGSSGELFF. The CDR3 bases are TGTGCCAGCAGCTTGGCTAGCGGGAGTTCCGGGGAGCTGTTTTTT.

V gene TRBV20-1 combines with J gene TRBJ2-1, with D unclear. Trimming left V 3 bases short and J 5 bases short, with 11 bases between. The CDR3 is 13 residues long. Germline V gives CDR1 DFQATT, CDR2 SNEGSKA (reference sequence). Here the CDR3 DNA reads TGCAGTGCTAGCGCGACCGGCCACAATGAGCAGTTCTTC. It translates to CSASATGHNEQFF.

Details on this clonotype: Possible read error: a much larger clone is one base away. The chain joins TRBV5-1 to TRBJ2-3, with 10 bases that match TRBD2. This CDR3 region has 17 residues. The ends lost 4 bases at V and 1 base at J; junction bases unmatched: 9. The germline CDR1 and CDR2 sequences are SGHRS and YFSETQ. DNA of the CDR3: TGCGCCAGCAGCCCAGGACCAGCGGGAGGGGGCACAGATACGCAGTATTTT. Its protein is CASSPGPAGGGTDTQYF.

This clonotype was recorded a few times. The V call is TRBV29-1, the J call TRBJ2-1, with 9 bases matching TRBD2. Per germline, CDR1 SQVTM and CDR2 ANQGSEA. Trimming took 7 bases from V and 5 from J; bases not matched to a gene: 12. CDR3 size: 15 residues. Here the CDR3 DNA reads TGCAGCGGCCGGCTTCTAGCGGGACCCAACAATGAGCAGTTCTTC. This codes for CSGRLLAGPNNEQFF.

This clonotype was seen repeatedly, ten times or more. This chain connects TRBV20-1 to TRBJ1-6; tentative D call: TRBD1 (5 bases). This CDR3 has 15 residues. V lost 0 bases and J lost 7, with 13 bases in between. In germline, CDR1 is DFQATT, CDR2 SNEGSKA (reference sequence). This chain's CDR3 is CSARDRRGANSPLHF. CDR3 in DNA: TGCAGTGCTAGAGATCGAAGGGGCGCGAATTCACCCCTCCACTTT.

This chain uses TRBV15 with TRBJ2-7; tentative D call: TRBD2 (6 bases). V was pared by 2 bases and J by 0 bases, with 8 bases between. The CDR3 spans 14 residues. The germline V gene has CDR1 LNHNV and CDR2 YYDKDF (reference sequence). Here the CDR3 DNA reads TGTGCCACCAGCAGACGGGACTTCTCCTACGAGCAGTACTTC. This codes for CATSRRDFSYEQYF. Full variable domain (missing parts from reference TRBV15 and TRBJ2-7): DAMVIQNPRYQVTQFGKPVTLSCSQTLNHNVMYWYQQKSSQAPKLLFHYYDKDFNNEADTPDNFQSRRPNTSFCFLDIRSPGLGDTAMYLCATSRRDFSYEQYFGPGTRLTVT.

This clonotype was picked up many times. The chain's CDR3 is CASSQDYDISTDTQYF. CDR3 nucleotide sequence: TGCGCCAGCAGCCAAGACTACGATATTTCGACAGATACGCAGTATTTT. V usage is TRBV4-3 and J usage is TRBJ2-3, with D hard to call. Between the trimmed V and J ends, which lost 0 bases and 3 bases, there was a span of 13 bases. Looked up from germline, CDR1 is LGHNA and CDR2 is YSLEER. The length of the CDR3 is 16 residues.

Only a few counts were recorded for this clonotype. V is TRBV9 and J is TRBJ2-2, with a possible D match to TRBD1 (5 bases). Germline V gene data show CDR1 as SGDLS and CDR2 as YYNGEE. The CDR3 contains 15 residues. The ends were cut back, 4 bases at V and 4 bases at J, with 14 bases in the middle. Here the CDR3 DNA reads TGTGCCAGCAGCCCCGAAGGACATTTCACCGGGGAGCTGTTTTTT. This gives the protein CASSPEGHFTGELFF. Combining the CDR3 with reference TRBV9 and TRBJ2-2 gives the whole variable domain DSGVTQTPKHLITATGQRVTLRCSPRSGDLSVYWYQQSLDQGLQFLIQYYNGEERAKGNILERFSAQQFPDLHSELNLSSLELGDSALYFCASSPEGHFTGELFFGEGSRLTVL.